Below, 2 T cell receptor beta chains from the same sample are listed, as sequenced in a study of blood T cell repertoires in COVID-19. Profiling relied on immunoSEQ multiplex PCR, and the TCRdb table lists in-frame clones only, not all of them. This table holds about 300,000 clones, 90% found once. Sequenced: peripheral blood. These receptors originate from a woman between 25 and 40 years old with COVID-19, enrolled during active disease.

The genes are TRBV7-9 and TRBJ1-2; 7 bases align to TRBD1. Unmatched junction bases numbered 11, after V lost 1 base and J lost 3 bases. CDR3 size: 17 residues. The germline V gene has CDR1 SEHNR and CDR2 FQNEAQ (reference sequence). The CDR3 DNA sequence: TGTGCCAGCAGCTTAGAGGGGGCCGGGGGCGCAGACTATGGCTACACCTTC. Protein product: CASSLEGAGGADYGYTF.

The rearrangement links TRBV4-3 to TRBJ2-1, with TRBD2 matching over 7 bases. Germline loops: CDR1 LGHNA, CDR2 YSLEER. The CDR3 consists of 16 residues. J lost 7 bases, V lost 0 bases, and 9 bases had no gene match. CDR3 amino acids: CASSQDPPSGANEQFF. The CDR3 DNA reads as TGCGCCAGCAGCCAAGATCCGCCTAGCGGAGCGAATGAGCAGTTCTTC.